The entry below gives a single T cell receptor (beta chain) sequence along with its context. This sample was included in a study of OX40 agonist ivuxolimab in advanced cancers. Sequenced by immunoSEQ multiplex PCR; TCRdb stores in-frame clones only, minus some. This table has some 70,000 clones, roughly 88% appearing once. The sequence was obtained from an adult with an advanced solid tumor such as melanoma, head and neck, liver or kidney cancer. Source: CD4+ or CD8+ T cells sorted from blood, taken in a trial of the OX40 agonist ivuxolimab.

Here the CDR3 DNA reads TGTGCCAGCAGCTTCGGCCCCGGAGGGAATGAAAAACTGTTTTTT. It codes for CASSFGPGGNEKLFF. V is TRBV5-6 and J is TRBJ1-4; D gene ambiguous. This CDR3 has 15 residues. V lost 2 bases and J lost 5, with 13 bases in between. Per the germline V gene, CDR1 is SGHDT and CDR2 is YYEEEE.